This T cell receptor beta chain appears in the sequencing data of a study of technical replicates of blood from several donors. Trimming cost V 9 bases and J 2 bases, with 4 bases left between them. The CDR3 spans 11 residues. From germline, CDR1 is SNHLY and CDR2 FYNNEI. The assay was immunoSEQ multiplex PCR, and TCRdb's table has in-frame clones only and misses some. The repertoire holds 75,000 to 85,000 clones, with 70% to 90% as singletons. This clone was counted at least ten times. The chain has TRBV2 and TRBJ2-2; D not certain. The source is a human donor in good health. Some clones in this sample may be carry-over from other donors' samples. Sequenced: PBMCs. CDR3 sequence: CASQNTGELFF. In DNA, the CDR3 is TGTGCCAGTCAAAACACCGGGGAGCTGTTTTTT.